This T cell receptor (beta chain) was identified in a study of cytomegalovirus exposure and HLA in healthy donors. Study-wide results and caveats: Reportedly, cytomegalovirus status was diagnosed with high sensitivity and specificity.

A multiplex PCR was run with 60 Vbeta primers and 13 Jbeta primers. The assay was immunoSEQ multiplex PCR, and TCRdb's table has in-frame clones only and misses some. The sample yields about 140,000 clones, around four fifths seen once. Comment on this clone: As yet, its antigen is unknown.

CDR3 length equals 15 residues. CDR1 and CDR2 from the germline V gene are MDHEN and SYDVKM. V was clipped by 2 bases and J by 7 bases, with 14 bases between them. Sequenced input: PBMCs. This receptor was taken from a man aged 25-40 years in good health and CMV-seropositive. The chain recombines TRBV28 with TRBJ1-4; a possible D gene is TRBD1 (5 bases). The CDR3 region has the DNA TGTGCCAGCAGTTTACGGCAGGGTTCGGCTGAAAAACTGTTTTTT. This sequence encodes CASSLRQGSAEKLFF.